Described below is a single TCR beta chain sequence and its context. What it binds is unknown. This entry is derived from a study of OX40 agonist ivuxolimab in advanced cancers. Study-wide background: Ivuxolimab was delivered to patients intravenously every 2 weeks at doses spanning 0.01 to 10 mg/kg. Regarding the study as a whole: The study found that CD8+ T cells averaged more expanded clones than CD4+. Also present in some nonresponders was a low level of normalized T-cell clonal expansion. Compared with others, partial responders at 0.1-3.0 mg/kg displayed clonal expansion among the lowest.

Germline values: CDR1 SGDLS, CDR2 YYNGEE. Trimming removed 0 bases from V and 2 bases from J; junction bases left unmatched: 11. CDR3 length equals 18 residues. Clones were sequenced by immunoSEQ multiplex PCR, and TCRdb holds only the in-frame ones, with some missing. Of tens of thousands of clones in the sample, 90% to 95% were seen once. Sequencing was performed on CD4+ or CD8+ T cells sorted from blood, taken in a trial of the OX40 agonist ivuxolimab. J is TRBJ2-7 and V is TRBV9, with 10 bases that match TRBD1. The source of this sequence is an adult with an advanced solid tumor such as melanoma, head and neck, liver or kidney cancer. CDR3 amino acids: CASSVGKTPGQGTYEQYF. The CDR3 coding sequence is TGTGCCAGCAGCGTAGGCAAGACCCCGGGACAGGGGACCTACGAGCAGTACTTC. Supplemented by reference TRBV9 and TRBJ2-7, the full variable domain reads DSGVTQTPKHLITATGQRVTLRCSPRSGDLSVYWYQQSLDQGLQFLIQYYNGEERAKGNILERFSAQQFPDLHSELNLSSLELGDSALYFCASSVGKTPGQGTYEQYFGPGTRLTVT.